This TCR beta chain was observed in a study of cytomegalovirus exposure and HLA in healthy donors. Findings and caveats of the study: Judged likely to be a sequencing artifact was a cluster of highly shared sequence variants. Presence/absence analyses took donor sequencing depth as roughly uniform. A few V segments could not be told apart, such as TRBV6-2 and TRBV6-3, and were left out.

The CDR3 extends over 16 amino acids. The J segment lost 3 bases and the V segment lost 5 bases, leaving 5 bases of the junction unmatched. Germline loops: CDR1 MNHEY, CDR2 SMNVEV (reference sequence). The PCR used 60 Vbeta and 13 Jbeta primers. Measured with immunoSEQ multiplex PCR; TCRdb has only the in-frame clones, and not every one. This table holds tens of thousands of clones, 55% to 70% found once. A few counts support this clone. The antigen is undetermined. The clonotype was recovered from a woman aged 45-65 years in good health and CMV-seropositive. The specimen was PBMCs. The rearrangement joins TRBV27 to TRBJ1-6, with 9 nucleotides matching TRBD1. The CDR3 DNA reads TGTGCCAGCAGTCCGGGACAGGGCATCTATAATTCACCCCTCCACTTT. Encoded protein: CASSPGQGIYNSPLHF.